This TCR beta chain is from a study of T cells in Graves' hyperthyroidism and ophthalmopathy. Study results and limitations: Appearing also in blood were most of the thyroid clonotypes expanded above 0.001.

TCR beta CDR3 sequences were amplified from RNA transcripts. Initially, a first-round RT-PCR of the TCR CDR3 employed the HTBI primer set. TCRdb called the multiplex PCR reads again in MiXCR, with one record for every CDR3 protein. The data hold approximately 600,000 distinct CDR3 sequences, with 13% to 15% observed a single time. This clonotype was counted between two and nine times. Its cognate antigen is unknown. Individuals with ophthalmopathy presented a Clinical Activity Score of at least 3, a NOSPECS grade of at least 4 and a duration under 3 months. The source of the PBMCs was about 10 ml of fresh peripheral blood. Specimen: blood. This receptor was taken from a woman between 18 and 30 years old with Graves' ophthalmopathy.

The chain's CDR3 is CASSEGGVQMANYGYTF. The CDR3 coding sequence is TGTGCCAGCAGTGAAGGGGGGGTCCAGATGGCTAACTATGGCTACACCTTC. The V and J genes are TRBV2 and TRBJ1-2, with D possibly matching TRBD1 (5 bases). The V gene lost 1 base and the J gene lost 0 bases, with 15 bases spanning the gap. CDR1 is SNHLY and CDR2 is FYNNEI in the germline V gene. This CDR3 spans 17 amino acids.